This record looks at one T cell receptor beta chain sequence and its context. Antigen specificity is unknown. Primers for the PCR totalled 60 Vbeta and 13 Jbeta. TCRdb keeps only in-frame clones here, not all; method: immunoSEQ multiplex PCR. The profile shows around 180,000 clones, about 84% of them singletons. These data are taken from a study of cytomegalovirus exposure and HLA in healthy donors. The study, taken as a whole, reports: The Asian-associated ancestry cluster reportedly had fewer N-insertions than the approximately 700-donor mean in a later analysis. Reportedly, TCR beta sequences accurately predicted HLA-A and HLA-B alleles in most subjects. Most sequenced TCRs were rare (though some public TCRs occurred in many donors).

CDR3 length equals 14 residues. CDR1 and CDR2 from the germline V gene are SGHRS and YFSETQ. Trimming cost V 5 bases and J 2 bases, with 10 bases left between them. Sequenced: PBMCs. The sequence was collected from a man younger than 35 in good health and CMV-seronegative. The chain joins TRBV5-1 to TRBJ1-4; D perhaps matches TRBD1 (6 bases). Here the CDR3 reads CASSAGATNEKLFF. The CDR3 DNA reads as TGCGCCAGCAGTGCGGGGGCGACTAATGAAAAACTGTTTTTT.